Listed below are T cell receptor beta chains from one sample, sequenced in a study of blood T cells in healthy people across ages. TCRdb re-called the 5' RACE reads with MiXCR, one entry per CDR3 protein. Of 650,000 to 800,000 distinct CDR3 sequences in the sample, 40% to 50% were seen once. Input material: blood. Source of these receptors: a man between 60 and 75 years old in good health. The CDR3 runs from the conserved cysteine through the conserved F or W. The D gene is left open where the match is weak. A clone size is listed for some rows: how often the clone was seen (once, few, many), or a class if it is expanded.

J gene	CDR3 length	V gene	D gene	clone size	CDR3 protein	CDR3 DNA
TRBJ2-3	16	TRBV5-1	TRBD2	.	CASSLASGGVTDTQYF	TGCGCCAGCAGCTTGGCCAGCGGGGGGGTCACAGATACGCAGTATTTT
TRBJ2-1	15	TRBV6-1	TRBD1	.	CASRATGTGSNEQFF	TGTGCCAGCAGAGCCACCGGGACAGGGTCGAATGAGCAGTTCTTC
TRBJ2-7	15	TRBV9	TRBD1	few	CASSATPGTGYEQYF	TGTGCCAGCAGCGCGACCCCCGGGACAGGCTACGAGCAGTACTTC
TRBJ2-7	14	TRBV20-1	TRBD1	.	CSAASGTGTYEQYF	TGCAGTGCTGCCTCCGGGACAGGGACCTACGAGCAGTACTTC
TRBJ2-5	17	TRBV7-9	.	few	CASSVRAVGDNQETQYF	TGTGCCAGCAGCGTAAGGGCCGTTGGGGACAACCAAGAGACCCAGTACTTC
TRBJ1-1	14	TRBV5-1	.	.	CASSIQGRDTEAFF	TGCGCCAGCAGCATACAGGGTAGGGACACTGAAGCTTTCTTT
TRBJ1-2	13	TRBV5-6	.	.	CASRGTHTHGYTF	TGTGCCAGCAGAGGGACACATACCCATGGCTACACCTTC
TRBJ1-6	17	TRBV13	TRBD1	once	CASSLGQGQGDNSPLHF	TGTGCCAGCAGCTTAGGCCAGGGACAGGGGGATAATTCACCCCTCCACTTT
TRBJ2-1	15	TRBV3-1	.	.	CASSQGLLGANEQFF	TGTGCCAGCAGCCAGGGACTGTTAGGAGCTAATGAGCAGTTCTTC
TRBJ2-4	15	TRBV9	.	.	CASSVQGQGKNIQYF	TGTGCCAGCAGCGTACAGGGTCAGGGCAAAAACATTCAGTACTTC
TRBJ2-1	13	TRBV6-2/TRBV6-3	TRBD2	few	CASSMLAGFQLFF	TGTGCCAGCAGTATGCTAGCGGGGTTCCAACTGTTCTTC
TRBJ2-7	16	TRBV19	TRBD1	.	CASSLQGTVNSYEQYF	TGTGCCAGTAGCCTCCAGGGGACAGTGAACTCCTACGAGCAGTACTTC